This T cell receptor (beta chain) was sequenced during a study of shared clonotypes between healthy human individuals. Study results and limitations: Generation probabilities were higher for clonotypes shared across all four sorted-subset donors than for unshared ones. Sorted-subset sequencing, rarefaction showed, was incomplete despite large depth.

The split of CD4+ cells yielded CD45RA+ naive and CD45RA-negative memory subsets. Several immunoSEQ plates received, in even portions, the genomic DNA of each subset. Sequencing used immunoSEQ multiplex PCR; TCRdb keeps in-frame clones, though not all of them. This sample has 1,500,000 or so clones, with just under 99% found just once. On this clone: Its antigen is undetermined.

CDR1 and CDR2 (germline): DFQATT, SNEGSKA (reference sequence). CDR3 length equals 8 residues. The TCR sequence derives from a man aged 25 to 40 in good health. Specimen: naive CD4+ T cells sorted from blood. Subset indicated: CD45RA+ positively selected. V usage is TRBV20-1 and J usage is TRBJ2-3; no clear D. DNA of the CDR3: TGCAGCACAGATACGCAGTATTTT. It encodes CSTDTQYF.